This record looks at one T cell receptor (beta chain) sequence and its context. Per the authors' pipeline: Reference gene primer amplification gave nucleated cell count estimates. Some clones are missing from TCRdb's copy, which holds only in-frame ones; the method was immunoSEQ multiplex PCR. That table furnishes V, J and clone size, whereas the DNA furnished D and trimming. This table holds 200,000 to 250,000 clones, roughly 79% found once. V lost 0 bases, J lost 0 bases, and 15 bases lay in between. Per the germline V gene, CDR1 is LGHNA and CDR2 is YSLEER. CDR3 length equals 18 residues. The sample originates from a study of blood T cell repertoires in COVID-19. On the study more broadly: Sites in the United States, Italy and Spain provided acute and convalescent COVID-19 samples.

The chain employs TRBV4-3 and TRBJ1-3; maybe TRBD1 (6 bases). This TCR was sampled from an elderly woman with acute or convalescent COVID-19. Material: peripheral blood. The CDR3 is CASSQELGGGNSGNTIYF. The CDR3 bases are TGCGCCAGCAGCCAAGAACTAGGGGGTGGGAACTCTGGAAACACCATATATTTT.